The source of this T cell receptor (beta chain) is a study of blood T cells in healthy people across ages. This clonotype was found many times. A junction boundary mismatches the germline segment, possibly from a read error. Germline CDR1 reads SGHDT; CDR2 reads YYEEEE. The CDR3 contains 13 residues. A sample-barcoded 5' primer and a J-beta primer mix were used in a second PCR of roughly 6 to 11 cycles. Each CDR3 protein gets one entry after TCRdb re-called the 5' RACE reads with MiXCR. The repertoire holds some 1,000,000 distinct CDR3 sequences, 25% seen once, with about 0.8% in the top ten. Separately, the same data were catalogued under a study of T cells of mothers and their children. That work adds: Sample barcodes and 2-4 random nucleotides were added by the M1S primer of the second PCR.

The source of this sequence is a girl aged 2 to 10 in good health. The rearrangement links TRBV5-6 to TRBJ2-5; D possibly corresponds to TRBD2 (5 bases). The J call may be in error: the DNA end matches TRBJ2-7 better. Sequenced material: blood. CDR3 in DNA: TGCGCCAGCAGCCCGGGATCTAGCAACGAGCAGTACTTC. This sequence encodes CASSPGSSNEQYF.